This is a list of T cell receptor beta chains from one sample in a study of blood T cell repertoires in COVID-19. The repertoire was sequenced with immunoSEQ multiplex PCR; TCRdb's copy has only in-frame clones and lacks some. Of approximately 300,000 clones listed, around 85% are singletons. The sequencing sample was made of PBMCs or T cells enriched from blood (not recorded which). All receptors derive from a young woman who had been exposed to COVID-19. Both conserved end residues are part of each CDR3. The D gene is left open where the match is weak. The listing skips clone size in some rows; elsewhere it reads once, few, many or a size class.

>17|-|TRBJ1-5|TRBV5-5|-
CASSLAEGVRGNQPQHF
TGTGCCAGCAGCTTGGCCGAGGGCGTCCGAGGCAATCAGCCCCAGCATTTT
>13|-|TRBJ1-2|TRBV7-2|-
CASTISGTTGYTF
TGTGCCAGCACCATATCCGGGACAACGGGCTACACCTTC
>15|-|TRBJ2-5|TRBV19|-
CASNNSGREVETQYF
TGTGCCAGTAATAATAGCGGAAGGGAAGTAGAGACCCAGTACTTC
>13|-|TRBJ2-5|TRBV7-3|few
CASSRQQKETQYF
TGTGCCAGCAGCCGGCAACAGAAAGAGACCCAGTACTTC
>16|TRBD1|TRBJ2-2|TRBV2|-
CASRATGTANTGELFF
TGTGCCAGCAGGGCGACCGGGACAGCGAACACCGGGGAGCTGTTTTTT
>16|TRBD2|TRBJ2-5|TRBV4-1|-
CASSRLAGGERETQYF
TGCGCCAGCAGCCGTCTAGCGGGGGGGGAACGGGAGACCCAGTACTTC
>12|-|TRBJ2-7|TRBV28|-
CASMVRGHEQYF
TGTGCCAGCATGGTGCGGGGCCACGAGCAGTACTTC
>15|TRBD1|TRBJ1-1|TRBV7-6|-
CASSGGQGLNTEAFF
TGTGCCAGCAGCGGAGGACAGGGGTTGAACACTGAAGCTTTCTTT
>16|TRBD1|TRBJ2-1|TRBV25-1|-
CASSGPTGIQYNEQFF
TGTGCCAGCAGTGGCCCGACAGGGATACAGTACAATGAGCAGTTCTTC
>14|TRBD2|TRBJ2-7|TRBV29-1|-
CSKPLAGCSYEQYF
TGCAGCAAACCACTAGCGGGTTGTTCCTACGAGCAGTACTTC
>13|TRBD1|TRBJ2-7|TRBV12-3/TRBV12-4|few
CASTTGGRYEQYF
TGTGCCAGCACCACAGGGGGAAGGTACGAGCAGTACTTC
>13|-|TRBJ1-1|TRBV12-3/TRBV12-4|once
CASSRGLNTEAFF
TGTGCCAGCAGCCGCGGGTTGAACACTGAAGCTTTCTTT
>14|-|TRBJ2-7|TRBV7-3|-
CASSPTVGHDEQYF
TGTGCCAGCAGCCCCACAGTTGGCCACGACGAGCAGTACTTC
>15|TRBD2|TRBJ2-3|TRBV4-3|-
CASSQAERGTDTQYF
TGCGCCAGCAGCCAAGCCGAGCGGGGGACAGATACGCAGTATTTT
>15|-|TRBJ2-1|TRBV28|-
CASSSLSDIADEQFF
TGTGCCAGCAGTTCTTTGTCTGACATCGCCGATGAGCAGTTCTTC
>16|TRBD2|TRBJ2-5|TRBV7-6|-
CASSLMSGGNQETQYF
TGTGCCAGCAGCTTAATGAGCGGGGGAAACCAAGAGACCCAGTACTTC
>15|TRBD2|TRBJ2-1|TRBV9|-
CASSVQAGVINEQFF
TGTGCCAGCAGCGTCCAAGCGGGGGTCATAAATGAGCAGTTCTTC
>16|-|TRBJ2-5|TRBV27|-
CASSPGQAVNQETQYF
TGTGCCAGCAGTCCTGGGCAGGCCGTAAACCAAGAGACCCAGTACTTC
>13|TRBD2|TRBJ2-3|TRBV7-3|-
CASSFGGGNTQYF
TGTGCCAGCAGCTTTGGCGGGGGAAATACGCAGTATTTT
>15|TRBD1|TRBJ1-2|TRBV19|-
CASTPADRTNYGYTF
TGTGCCAGTACCCCGGCGGACAGGACTAACTATGGCTACACCTTC
>14|TRBD1|TRBJ1-3|TRBV15|many
CATSWSGTVNTIYF
TGTGCCACCAGCTGGTCCGGGACAGTAAACACCATATATTTT
>15|-|TRBJ1-2|TRBV28|once
CASSLWTLKDYGYTF
TGTGCCAGCAGTCTCTGGACACTCAAGGACTATGGCTACACCTTC
>16|-|TRBJ2-7|TRBV15|-
CATSRDGTGTTYEQYF
TGTGCCACCAGCAGAGATGGGACCGGGACAACCTACGAGCAGTACTTC
>17|-|TRBJ1-3|TRBV9|few
CASSTRDSKGPGNTIYF
TGTGCCAGCAGCACCCGGGACTCTAAGGGTCCTGGAAACACCATATATTTT
>13|-|TRBJ2-3|TRBV2|-
CASSSGRTDTQYF
TGTGCCAGCAGCTCAGGGCGCACAGATACGCAGTATTTT
>14|-|TRBJ2-7|TRBV19|-
CASSPNRGTYEQYF
TGTGCCAGTAGTCCAAACCGCGGGACCTACGAGCAGTACTTC
>13|-|TRBJ1-2|TRBV7-9|-
CASSSRDFYGYTF
TGTGCCAGCAGCTCCAGAGACTTCTATGGCTACACCTTC
>15|-|TRBJ1-2|TRBV9|-
CASSVDALTFRGYTF
TGTGCCAGCAGCGTAGATGCACTAACGTTTCGGGGCTACACCTTC
>13|TRBD1|TRBJ2-7|TRBV2|-
CASSRTGLYEQYF
TGTGCCAGCTCTAGGACAGGGCTTTACGAGCAGTACTTC
>14|-|TRBJ1-2|TRBV19|-
CASTNRASSYGYTF
TGTGCCAGTACGAACAGGGCCTCTTCATATGGCTACACCTTC
>13|-|TRBJ1-2|TRBV5-1|-
CASSLQGEDGYTF
TGCGCCAGCAGCTTACAGGGAGAGGATGGCTACACCTTC
>14|-|TRBJ2-5|TRBV6-2/TRBV6-3|-
CASSYGFPRETQYF
TGTGCCAGCAGTTACGGTTTCCCCAGAGAGACCCAGTACTTC
>16|-|TRBJ1-1|TRBV14|-
CASSQIGGWGGSKAFF
TGTGCCAGCAGCCAAATCGGGGGATGGGGTGGATCGAAAGCTTTCTTT
>15|TRBD1|TRBJ2-7|TRBV4-3|-
CASSQVGQGSYEQYF
TGCGCCAGCAGCCAAGTGGGACAGGGTTCGTACGAGCAGTACTTC
>16|TRBD1|TRBJ1-2|TRBV4-1|-
CASSQGGTGAANGYTF
TGCGCCAGCAGCCAAGGGGGGACAGGGGCAGCCAACGGCTACACCTTC
>12|TRBD1|TRBJ2-7|TRBV11-2|-
CASSLTGGEQYF
TGTGCCAGCAGCTTGACAGGGGGCGAGCAGTACTTC
>13|TRBD1|TRBJ2-7|TRBV3-1/TRBV3-2|-
CASSATGGREQYF
TGTGCCAGCAGCGCTACAGGGGGCCGCGAGCAGTACTTC
>18|TRBD2|TRBJ2-2|TRBV16|-
CASSPPGLAGAPTGELFF
TGTGCCAGCAGCCCCCCGGGACTAGCGGGGGCACCCACCGGGGAGCTGTTTTTT
>15|-|TRBJ1-1|TRBV21-1|-
CASSTCLRSDTEAFF
TGTGCCAGCAGCACTTGCCTCAGGTCCGACACTGAAGCTTTCTTT
>15|-|TRBJ1-1|TRBV21-1|-
CASSKAVPRGTEAFF
TGTGCCAGCAGCAAAGCAGTGCCCCGAGGGACTGAAGCTTTCTTT
>18|-|TRBJ2-2|TRBV11-2|-
CASSLQPPRHVNTGELFF
TGTGCCAGCAGCCTCCAACCCCCGCGACACGTAAACACCGGGGAGCTGTTTTTT
>15|-|TRBJ1-1|TRBV7-2|-
CASSLARGLDTEAFF
TGTGCCAGCAGCTTAGCGAGGGGGTTAGACACTGAAGCTTTCTTT
>17|TRBD2|TRBJ2-7|TRBV10-2|few
CASSDGSGGIISYEQYF
TGCGCCAGCAGTGATGGTAGCGGGGGGATCATCTCCTACGAGCAGTACTTC
>14|TRBD1|TRBJ2-5|TRBV28|-
CASSLGTVRMAQYF
TGTGCCAGCAGTCTCGGGACAGTCCGGATGGCCCAGTACTTC
>17|TRBD1|TRBJ2-2|TRBV7-9|-
CASSLGTGQGNTGELFF
TGTGCCAGCAGCTTAGGAACTGGACAGGGGAACACCGGGGAGCTGTTTTTT
>13|TRBD1|TRBJ1-5|TRBV27|-
CASRQGGYQPQHF
TGTGCCAGCCGACAGGGGGGTTATCAGCCCCAGCATTTT
>14|-|TRBJ2-7|TRBV3-1/TRBV3-2|few
CASSQGALFYEQYF
TGTGCCAGCAGCCAAGGGGCATTGTTCTACGAGCAGTACTTC
>16|TRBD2|TRBJ2-3|TRBV9|-
CASSVVGTKSTDTQYF
TGTGCCAGCAGCGTAGTTGGGACTAAAAGCACAGATACGCAGTATTTT